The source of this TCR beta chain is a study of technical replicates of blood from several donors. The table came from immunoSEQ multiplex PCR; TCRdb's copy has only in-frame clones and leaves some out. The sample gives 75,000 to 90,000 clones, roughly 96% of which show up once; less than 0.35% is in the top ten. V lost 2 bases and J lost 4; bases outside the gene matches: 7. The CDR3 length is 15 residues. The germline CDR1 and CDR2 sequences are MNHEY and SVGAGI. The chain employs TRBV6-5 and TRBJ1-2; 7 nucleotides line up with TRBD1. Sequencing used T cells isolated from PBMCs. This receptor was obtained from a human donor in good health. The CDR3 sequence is CASSYATGYGYGYTF. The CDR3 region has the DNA TGTGCCAGCAGTTACGCGACAGGGTATGGCTATGGCTACACCTTC.